This is a list of T cell receptor beta chains from one sample in a study of shared clonotypes between healthy human individuals. Using immunoSEQ multiplex PCR, the repertoire was profiled, and TCRdb retains in-frame clones only, with some absent. The data hold about 1.9 million clones, with 80% to 95% observed a single time. Material: naive CD8+ T cells from PBMCs. All receptors come from a man aged 18 to 29 in good health. Some clones in this sample may be carry-over from other donors' samples. CDR3s include the opening cysteine and the closing phenylalanine or tryptophan. A D gene is named only where the DNA matches it firmly. Size values are once, few and many counts, or a class for expanded clones, and some rows have none.

CDR3nt: TGTGCCAGCAGCGCCGGGACAGGGGGCGACGGCTACACCTTC; CDR3aa: CASSAGTGGDGYTF; abundance: NA; d_gene: TRBD1; j_gene: TRBJ1-2; len: 14; v_gene: TRBV7-6
CDR3nt: TGTGCCAGCAGCACCCGACAGGGTAACAATGAGCAGTTCTTC; CDR3aa: CASSTRQGNNEQFF; abundance: NA; d_gene: TRBD1; j_gene: TRBJ2-1; len: 14; v_gene: TRBV11-3
CDR3nt: TGTGCCAGCAGCGTAGGGCAGCTTAACTATGGCTACACCTTC; CDR3aa: CASSVGQLNYGYTF; abundance: NA; d_gene: NA; j_gene: TRBJ1-2; len: 14; v_gene: TRBV9
CDR3nt: TGTGCCAGCAGTTACCGGACAGGGGGGCACGAGCAGTACTTC; CDR3aa: CASSYRTGGHEQYF; abundance: NA; d_gene: TRBD1; j_gene: TRBJ2-7; len: 14; v_gene: TRBV6-5
CDR3nt: TGTGCCAGCAGTTTAGAGGGCCTGAATCCCTACGAGCAGTACTTC; CDR3aa: CASSLEGLNPYEQYF; abundance: NA; d_gene: NA; j_gene: TRBJ2-7; len: 15; v_gene: TRBV27
CDR3nt: TGTGCCAGCAGTTACGGACAGCTCTACGAGCAGTACTTC; CDR3aa: CASSYGQLYEQYF; abundance: NA; d_gene: NA; j_gene: TRBJ2-7; len: 13; v_gene: TRBV7-6
CDR3nt: TGCGCCAGCAGCCCAGGGTTGGGGTACAATGAGCAGTTCTTC; CDR3aa: CASSPGLGYNEQFF; abundance: NA; d_gene: NA; j_gene: TRBJ2-1; len: 14; v_gene: TRBV4-3
CDR3nt: TGTGCCAGCAGCCCCCCCCAGGGTAAGAACGAGCAGTACTTC; CDR3aa: CASSPPQGKNEQYF; abundance: NA; d_gene: NA; j_gene: TRBJ2-7; len: 14; v_gene: TRBV7-9
CDR3nt: TGTGCCAGCAGCTTAGGGGGGGACGGCTACACCTTC; CDR3aa: CASSLGGDGYTF; abundance: NA; d_gene: NA; j_gene: TRBJ1-2; len: 12; v_gene: TRBV7-9
CDR3nt: TGTGCCAGCAGTTTTAGGGGACCTAACGAGCAGTACTTC; CDR3aa: CASSFRGPNEQYF; abundance: NA; d_gene: NA; j_gene: TRBJ2-7; len: 13; v_gene: TRBV28
CDR3nt: TGTGCCAGCAGCTTAGAGACTAGCGGATCCTACGAGCAGTACTTC; CDR3aa: CASSLETSGSYEQYF; abundance: NA; d_gene: TRBD2; j_gene: TRBJ2-7; len: 15; v_gene: TRBV13
CDR3nt: TGTGCCAGCAGTACCCCGGGACTAGGAGCAGATACGCAGTATTTT; CDR3aa: CASSTPGLGADTQYF; abundance: NA; d_gene: TRBD2; j_gene: TRBJ2-3; len: 15; v_gene: TRBV6-6
CDR3nt: TGTGCCAGCAGTTACCCGAGTTCCTATGGCTACACCTTC; CDR3aa: CASSYPSSYGYTF; abundance: NA; d_gene: NA; j_gene: TRBJ1-2; len: 13; v_gene: TRBV6-6
CDR3nt: TGTGCCAGCACCCGATCAGTGACGGGCCTCTCTGGGGCCAACGTCCTGACTTTC; CDR3aa: CASTRSVTGLSGANVLTF; abundance: NA; d_gene: NA; j_gene: TRBJ2-6; len: 18; v_gene: TRBV7-8
CDR3nt: TGTGCCAGCAGTCCCGGGGGCAATGAGCAGTTCTTC; CDR3aa: CASSPGGNEQFF; abundance: once; d_gene: NA; j_gene: TRBJ2-1; len: 12; v_gene: TRBV28
CDR3nt: TGTGCCAGCAGTTACGGCGGCAGGGGGGACGAGCAGTACTTC; CDR3aa: CASSYGGRGDEQYF; abundance: NA; d_gene: NA; j_gene: TRBJ2-7; len: 14; v_gene: TRBV6-5
CDR3nt: TGTGCCAGCAATGGTCCACACCTACCAACGACAGATACGCAGTATTTT; CDR3aa: CASNGPHLPTTDTQYF; abundance: NA; d_gene: NA; j_gene: TRBJ2-3; len: 16; v_gene: TRBV28
CDR3nt: TGTGCCAGTAGTCTGGGCAATCAGCCCCAGCATTTT; CDR3aa: CASSLGNQPQHF; abundance: NA; d_gene: NA; j_gene: TRBJ1-5; len: 12; v_gene: TRBV19
CDR3nt: TGTGCCAGCACTTCCGTTGGGGGCATACAAGAGACCCAGTACTTC; CDR3aa: CASTSVGGIQETQYF; abundance: NA; d_gene: NA; j_gene: TRBJ2-5; len: 15; v_gene: TRBV9
CDR3nt: TGTGCCAGCAGTCCCAGTGGAGGGGAGTTGTCCTACGAGCAGTACTTC; CDR3aa: CASSPSGGELSYEQYF; abundance: NA; d_gene: NA; j_gene: TRBJ2-7; len: 16; v_gene: TRBV27
CDR3nt: TGTGCCATCGGGAGCGGTACTTCGGTCGGCGATGAGCAGTTCTTC; CDR3aa: CAIGSGTSVGDEQFF; abundance: NA; d_gene: NA; j_gene: TRBJ2-1; len: 15; v_gene: TRBV10-3
CDR3nt: TGCGCCAGCAGCTTCGGCACTAGCACAGATACGCAGTATTTT; CDR3aa: CASSFGTSTDTQYF; abundance: NA; d_gene: NA; j_gene: TRBJ2-3; len: 14; v_gene: TRBV5-1
CDR3nt: TGTGCCAGCAGCTTCCCAGACACTGAAGCTTTCTTT; CDR3aa: CASSFPDTEAFF; abundance: NA; d_gene: NA; j_gene: TRBJ1-1; len: 12; v_gene: TRBV7-9
CDR3nt: TGCAGTGCTAGAGATACGACCGAGCAGTTCTTC; CDR3aa: CSARDTTEQFF; abundance: NA; d_gene: NA; j_gene: TRBJ2-1; len: 11; v_gene: TRBV20-1
CDR3nt: TGTGCCATTAACCGGGACAGGGTTTTCTACGAGCAGTACTTC; CDR3aa: CAINRDRVFYEQYF; abundance: once; d_gene: TRBD1; j_gene: TRBJ2-7; len: 14; v_gene: TRBV2
CDR3nt: TGTGCCAGCAGCCAGGTTCAGGGGCAGGGCGGCTACACCTTC; CDR3aa: CASSQVQGQGGYTF; abundance: once; d_gene: NA; j_gene: TRBJ1-2; len: 14; v_gene: TRBV5-8
CDR3nt: TGCGCCAGCAGTGAAACGGCTAGCGGATCCTACGAGCAGTACTTC; CDR3aa: CASSETASGSYEQYF; abundance: NA; d_gene: TRBD2; j_gene: TRBJ2-7; len: 15; v_gene: TRBV10-2
CDR3nt: TGCGCCAGCAGCCAGTTGCTAGCGGATCGCACAGATACGCAGTATTTT; CDR3aa: CASSQLLADRTDTQYF; abundance: NA; d_gene: TRBD2; j_gene: TRBJ2-3; len: 16; v_gene: TRBV4-3
CDR3nt: TGTGCCAGCAGCGCGGGACAGGGCGAAGAAGCTTTCTTT; CDR3aa: CASSAGQGEEAFF; abundance: few; d_gene: TRBD1; j_gene: TRBJ1-1; len: 13; v_gene: TRBV7-9
CDR3nt: TGTGCCACATGGTCAGGTGACAGCAATCAGCCCCAGCATTTT; CDR3aa: CATWSGDSNQPQHF; abundance: NA; d_gene: NA; j_gene: TRBJ1-5; len: 14; v_gene: TRBV2
CDR3nt: TGTGCCAGTAGTCCACTACTAGCGGGATACCAAGAGACCCAGTACTTC; CDR3aa: CASSPLLAGYQETQYF; abundance: NA; d_gene: TRBD2; j_gene: TRBJ2-5; len: 16; v_gene: TRBV19
CDR3nt: TGTGCCAGCAGTTTAGTGTACCAAGAGACCCAGTACTTC; CDR3aa: CASSLVYQETQYF; abundance: NA; d_gene: NA; j_gene: TRBJ2-5; len: 13; v_gene: TRBV28
CDR3nt: TGTGCCAGCAGCGCCATTAGCGGTAGCACAGATACGCAGTATTTT; CDR3aa: CASSAISGSTDTQYF; abundance: NA; d_gene: NA; j_gene: TRBJ2-3; len: 15; v_gene: TRBV9
CDR3nt: TGCAGCGTTGGCGGGAGCTTCCACGAGCAGTACTTC; CDR3aa: CSVGGSFHEQYF; abundance: NA; d_gene: TRBD2; j_gene: TRBJ2-7; len: 12; v_gene: TRBV29-1
CDR3nt: TGTGCCAGCAGCCTAAGAGGTGCAGAGCAGTACTTC; CDR3aa: CASSLRGAEQYF; abundance: once; d_gene: NA; j_gene: TRBJ2-7; len: 12; v_gene: TRBV5-4
CDR3nt: TGTGCCAGCAGCGTTACCGGACAGGGGTTATACGAGCAGTACTTC; CDR3aa: CASSVTGQGLYEQYF; abundance: once; d_gene: TRBD1; j_gene: TRBJ2-7; len: 15; v_gene: TRBV7-9
CDR3nt: TGTGCCAGCAGTGAATACTTGGGAGGGAATCAGCCCCAGCATTTT; CDR3aa: CASSEYLGGNQPQHF; abundance: NA; d_gene: NA; j_gene: TRBJ1-5; len: 15; v_gene: TRBV6-1
CDR3nt: TGTGCCAGCAGCCAGGGTGGGCCCCCAATCTACTTC; CDR3aa: CASSQGGPPIYF; abundance: NA; d_gene: NA; j_gene: TRBJ2-7; len: 12; v_gene: TRBV7-2
CDR3nt: TGTGCCAGCAGCCTCCTCGACCCGGGCGCCGGGGAGCTGTTTTTT; CDR3aa: CASSLLDPGAGELFF; abundance: NA; d_gene: NA; j_gene: TRBJ2-2; len: 15; v_gene: TRBV5-8
CDR3nt: TGTGCCAGCAGCGTAGTAGGACACCCTACCTACGAGCAGTACTTC; CDR3aa: CASSVVGHPTYEQYF; abundance: NA; d_gene: NA; j_gene: TRBJ2-7; len: 15; v_gene: TRBV9
CDR3nt: TGCGCCAGCAGGGGACAAGGGTACGAGCAGTACTTC; CDR3aa: CASRGQGYEQYF; abundance: NA; d_gene: NA; j_gene: TRBJ2-7; len: 12; v_gene: TRBV5-1
CDR3nt: TGTGCCATCAGGGTGGACCCGTACCAAGAGACCCAGTACTTC; CDR3aa: CAIRVDPYQETQYF; abundance: NA; d_gene: NA; j_gene: TRBJ2-5; len: 14; v_gene: TRBV10-3
CDR3nt: TGCAGCGCTTTCGACAGGGAGAGTGGCTACACCTTC; CDR3aa: CSAFDRESGYTF; abundance: NA; d_gene: TRBD1; j_gene: TRBJ1-2; len: 12; v_gene: TRBV29-1
CDR3nt: TGTGCTAGTGGTTGGACCTTGGACAGGGGGCTAAAGAACACCGGGGAGCTGTTTTTT; CDR3aa: CASGWTLDRGLKNTGELFF; abundance: NA; d_gene: TRBD1; j_gene: TRBJ2-2; len: 19; v_gene: TRBV12-5
CDR3nt: TGTGCCAGCAGCACAGGACCGAGCTACGAGCAGTACTTC; CDR3aa: CASSTGPSYEQYF; abundance: NA; d_gene: NA; j_gene: TRBJ2-7; len: 13; v_gene: TRBV11-2
CDR3nt: TGTGCCAGCAGCTTAAGTCTCCGGGAGCAGTACTTC; CDR3aa: CASSLSLREQYF; abundance: NA; d_gene: NA; j_gene: TRBJ2-7; len: 12; v_gene: TRBV7-9
CDR3nt: TGTGCCAGCAGACCGGGACAGGGGGCCCGCGGGGAAAAACTGTTTTTT; CDR3aa: CASRPGQGARGEKLFF; abundance: NA; d_gene: TRBD1; j_gene: TRBJ1-4; len: 16; v_gene: TRBV27
CDR3nt: TGTGCCAGCAGCGACGGGGTGACAGGCTCGCAGTATTTT; CDR3aa: CASSDGVTGSQYF; abundance: once; d_gene: NA; j_gene: TRBJ2-3; len: 13; v_gene: TRBV7-6
CDR3nt: TGTGCCAGCAGTTGGGGCCTATCAAATGAGCAGTTCTTC; CDR3aa: CASSWGLSNEQFF; abundance: NA; d_gene: NA; j_gene: TRBJ2-1; len: 13; v_gene: TRBV27
CDR3nt: TGCGCCAGCAGCCAAGATCATTGGGGAGAGACCCAGTACTTC; CDR3aa: CASSQDHWGETQYF; abundance: NA; d_gene: NA; j_gene: TRBJ2-5; len: 14; v_gene: TRBV4-3
CDR3nt: TGTGCCAGCAGCCCAAAGACTAGCGGCCTTACCGGGGAGCTGTTTTTT; CDR3aa: CASSPKTSGLTGELFF; abundance: few; d_gene: TRBD2; j_gene: TRBJ2-2; len: 16; v_gene: TRBV7-9